Shown below are 17 T cell receptor beta chains from a single sample sequenced in a study of shared clonotypes between healthy human individuals. Some clones are missing from TCRdb's copy, which holds only in-frame ones; the method was immunoSEQ multiplex PCR. This sample has more than 2 million clones, with approximately 94% found just once. CD8 cells classed as naive were CD45RO-negative and positively selected for CCR7, excluding terminally differentiated effector memory CD45RA+ cells. The sequenced material came from naive CD8+ T cells sorted from blood. The receptors derive from a man aged 18 to 29 in good health.

Details on this clone: In the same sample, other DNA sequences code for this CDR3. The chain is built from TRBV27 and TRBJ2-7, with 9 bases lining up with TRBD2. J lost 2 bases, V lost 5 bases, and 10 bases had no gene match. The length of the CDR3 is 16 residues. Germline CDR1 MNHEY, CDR2 SMNVEV (reference sequence). Written as DNA, the CDR3 is TGTGCCAGCAGTCCGAGCGGGGGGCTTATTGCCTACGAGCAGTACTTC. This codes for CASSPSGGLIAYEQYF.

V is TRBV6-4 and J is TRBJ2-3; 7 bases match TRBD1. Germline V gives CDR1 MRHNA, CDR2 SNTAGT. The junction had 8 bases not matched to a gene; V was cut back by 5 bases and J by 6 bases. The CDR3 has 14 amino acids. The CDR3 sequence: CASSPGGFWDTQYF. The CDR3 bases are TGTGCCAGCAGTCCAGGGGGATTTTGGGATACGCAGTATTTT.

This CDR3 reads CASSLTGAQTGELFF. The CDR3 coding sequence is TGTGCCAGCAGTTTGACAGGGGCCCAAACCGGGGAGCTGTTTTTT. The V call is TRBV6-4, the J call TRBJ2-2; 8 bases line up with TRBD1. After removal of 5 bases from V and 5 bases from J, the junction contained 7 bases not matched to a gene. This CDR3 contains 15 residues. Germline lookup yields CDR1 MRHNA and CDR2 SNTAGT.

V and J are TRBV28 and TRBJ1-2; 8 nucleotides match TRBD1. After removal of 5 bases from V and 6 bases from J, the junction contained 14 bases not matched to a gene. The CDR3 consists of 16 residues. The V gene's germline CDR1 is MDHEN and CDR2 SYDVKM. The CDR3 nucleotides read TGTGCCAGCAGTATCTCCCCGACAGGGGATACCCATGGCTACACCTTC. It is translated as CASSISPTGDTHGYTF.

This sequence joins TRBV7-9 and TRBJ1-2, with D hard to call. The V and J ends lost 0 bases and 11 bases respectively, with 13 bases between them. The CDR3 runs 13 residues. Germline CDR1 is SEHNR and CDR2 is FQNEAQ (reference sequence). CDR3: CASSLAAGGSYTF. CDR3 bases: TGTGCCAGCAGCTTAGCCGCCGGAGGGAGTTACACCTTC. Combining the CDR3 with reference TRBV7-9 and TRBJ1-2 gives the whole variable domain DTGVSQNPRHKITKRGQNVTFRCDPISEHNRLYWYRQTLGQGPEFLTYFQNEAQLEKSRLLSDRFSAERPKGSFSTLEIQRTEQGDSAMYLCASSLAAGGSYTFGSGTRLTVV.

The table lists this clone with a count of one. The chain recombines TRBV29-1 with TRBJ2-1; D is ambiguous. The V and J ends lost 6 bases and 6 bases respectively, with 18 bases between them. Germline V gene data show CDR1 as SQVTM and CDR2 as ANQGSEA. This CDR3 has 14 residues. The CDR3 DNA follows: TGCAGCGTCTCTGGAGTAACGGTGGGCAATGAGCAGTTCTTC. It specifies CSVSGVTVGNEQFF.

V and J are TRBV7-9 and TRBJ1-4; D is possibly TRBD1 (5 bases). Trimming shortened V by 1 base and J by 8 bases, and 11 bases separated the two germline ends. The CDR3 contains 14 residues. From germline, CDR1 is SEHNR and CDR2 FQNEAQ (reference sequence). DNA of the CDR3: TGTGCCAGCAGCTTAGTGGGGGTAGGAGAAAAACTGTTTTTT. It encodes CASSLVGVGEKLFF.

The chain uses TRBV30 and TRBJ2-7; tentatively, D is TRBD1 or TRBD2 (5 bases each). The CDR3 contains 12 residues. V was shortened by 3 bases and J by 6 bases, with 12 bases between the two germline ends. Per germline, CDR1 GTSNPN and CDR2 SVGIG (reference sequence). The CDR3 spells CAWSPPGLEQYF. The CDR3 DNA is TGTGCCTGGAGCCCTCCGGGGCTCGAGCAGTACTTC.

The chain has TRBV13 and TRBJ2-7, with D hard to call. V lost 0 bases, J lost 0 bases, and 15 bases lay in between. Germline V gene lookup returns CDR1 PRHDT and CDR2 FYEKMQ (reference sequence). This CDR3 is 17 amino acids long. The CDR3 region is CASSLGAFDGPSYEQYF. The CDR3 DNA is TGTGCCAGCAGCTTAGGGGCCTTCGACGGACCCTCCTACGAGCAGTACTTC.

The chain joins TRBV6-6 to TRBJ2-3; perhaps TRBD1 as D (5 bases). V lost 6 bases and J lost 6, with 13 bases in between. Germline CDR1 and CDR2: MNHNY and SVGAGI (reference sequence). The CDR3 covers 13 residues. The CDR3 nucleotides are TGTGCCAGCAGACCCAAGGGGCGGGATACGCAGTATTTT. This codes for CASRPKGRDTQYF.

V gene TRBV9 combines with J gene TRBJ2-7, with D tentatively TRBD1 (6 bases). CDR1 is SGDLS, CDR2 YYNGEE, per germline. The length of the CDR3 is 14 residues. V was shortened by 7 bases and J by 6 bases, with 20 bases between the two germline ends. The CDR3 DNA reads as TGTGCCAGCGCGCGAGGACAGACCACCCCCGAGCAGTACTTC. It is translated as CASARGQTTPEQYF.

This chain uses TRBV7-9 with TRBJ2-3; D not certain. CDR1 SEHNR and CDR2 FQNEAQ come from the germline V gene (reference sequence). This CDR3 region has 14 residues. The V end was cut by 1 base, the J end by 2 bases, with 7 bases between. CDR3 bases: TGTGCCAGCAGCTTAGAACGCAACACAGATACGCAGTATTTT. This translates into CASSLERNTDTQYF.

This chain uses TRBV30 with TRBJ1-1; perhaps TRBD1 as D (6 bases). Trimming took off 4 bases at V and 1 base at J, with 10 bases between the two ends. CDR1 and CDR2 from the germline V gene are GTSNPN and SVGIG (reference sequence). The CDR3 totals 13 residues. For the CDR3, the DNA is TGTGCCTGGACCCGGACAGCGAACACTGAAGCTTTCTTT. It translates to CAWTRTANTEAFF. Using reference TRBV30 and TRBJ1-1 for the parts outside the CDR3, the full variable domain is SQTIHQWPATLVQPVGSPLSLECTVEGTSNPNLYWYRQAAGRGLQLLFYSVGIGQISSEVPQNLSASRPQDRQFILSSKKLLLSDSGFYLCAWTRTANTEAFFGQGTRLTVV.

This clone appeared a single time. V and J are TRBV5-8 and TRBJ1-1, with D perhaps matching TRBD1 (5 bases). The CDR3 has 13 amino acids. Trimming cost V 0 bases and J 13 bases, with 16 bases left between them. Per germline, CDR1 SGHTS and CDR2 YDEGEE. The CDR3 reads CASSLEQDGWSFF. CDR3 DNA: TGTGCCAGCAGCTTGGAACAGGACGGTTGGAGTTTCTTT. Together with reference TRBV5-8 and TRBJ1-1, the CDR3 gives the full variable domain: EAGVTQSPTHLIKTRGQQATLRCSPISGHTSVYWYQQALGLGLQFLLWYDEGEERNRGNFPPRFSGRQFPNYSSELNVNALELEDSALYLCASSLEQDGWSFFGQGTRLTVV.

This sequence joins TRBV5-4 and TRBJ2-7, with D possibly matching TRBD1 (7 bases). CDR3 size: 17 residues. V shed 1 base and J shed 0 bases, with 17 bases lying between them. CDR1 SGHNT and CDR2 YYREEE come from the germline V gene (reference sequence). For the CDR3, the DNA is TGTGCCAGCAGCTTGCAGGCGGGACAGTCACGCTCCTACGAGCAGTACTTC. Its protein is CASSLQAGQSRSYEQYF.

This clone was observed a few times. The rearrangement uses TRBV7-9 and TRBJ2-5; D uncertain. The DNA matches TRBJ2-7 better at its end, which makes the J call doubtful. CDR1 and CDR2 (germline): SEHNR, FQNEAQ (reference sequence). The CDR3 is made up of 15 amino acids. CDR3 sequence: CASRQLGGDSYEQYF. CDR3 DNA: TGTGCCAGCAGGCAGCTAGGCGGTGACTCCTACGAGCAGTACTTC.

The chain uses TRBV6-1 and TRBJ2-2; 7 bases align to TRBD1. This CDR3 contains 18 residues. The V gene's germline CDR1 is MNHNS and CDR2 SASEGT. The V segment lost 4 bases and the J segment 0 bases; nucleotides outside the gene matches: 11. The CDR3 reads CASSGQGASAPNTGELFF. In DNA, the CDR3 is TGTGCCAGCAGTGGACAGGGTGCCTCTGCCCCGAACACCGGGGAGCTGTTTTTT.